Listed below are T cell receptor beta chains from one sample, sequenced in a study of identical twins. MiXCR, run by TCRdb on the 5' RACE reads, gives a single entry per CDR3 protein. Among 350,000 to 600,000 distinct CDR3 sequences listed, approximately 15% were seen once. Separately, the same data were catalogued under a study of yellow fever vaccine responses in identical twins.

Sequencing was performed on CD4+ T cells sorted from blood. The receptors come from a woman aged 18-30 years in good health. Each CDR3 is given with its conserved first and last residue. Clone size is not always given. Where it is, it says once, few, many or a class for expanded clones.

J gene,clone size,V gene,CDR3 protein
TRBJ2-5,many,TRBV12-3/TRBV12-4,CASSLGLAEETQYF
TRBJ2-5,.,TRBV24-1,CATSDQASSLQETQYF
TRBJ2-7,.,TRBV20-1,CSARDRGLVLYEQYF
TRBJ2-7,few,TRBV7-2,CASSLLPGQGSEQYF
TRBJ2-3,.,TRBV4-2,CASSQDSGWFGPDTQYF
TRBJ2-2,few,TRBV9,CASSAHGTDRTGELFF
TRBJ2-3,.,TRBV6-2/TRBV6-3,CASSYYRNTDTQYF
TRBJ2-3,.,TRBV7-2,CASSLGGLAGGQDTQYF
TRBJ2-2,.,TRBV19,CASQGAGELFF
TRBJ2-3,.,TRBV6-1,CASRRTGNTDTQYF
TRBJ2-5,.,TRBV2,CASGRGSGTQYF
TRBJ2-5,few,TRBV6-2/TRBV6-3,CASSRLTSGQETQYF
TRBJ1-5,few,TRBV7-8,CASSSREGLNQPQHF
TRBJ2-2,few,TRBV9,CASSVVASGNTGELFF
TRBJ2-7,few,TRBV12-1,CAAPTGLSYEQYF
TRBJ1-5,.,TRBV6-6,CASRAGVQPQHF
TRBJ2-1,.,TRBV9,CASSAGLAGDNEQFF
TRBJ1-5,few,TRBV7-6,CASSSGNRNSNQPQHF
TRBJ2-3,once,TRBV30,CAWMIQMTDTQYF
TRBJ2-1,few,TRBV5-8,CASSRPGGGVEQFF
TRBJ2-7,few,TRBV5-6,CASREGEQYF
TRBJ2-1,.,TRBV30,CAWISGTEQFF
TRBJ1-5,few,TRBV29-1,CSVAGLDRENQPQHF
TRBJ2-1,.,TRBV20-1,CSARVSGSRSYNEQFF
TRBJ2-2,.,TRBV28,CASSTLAGTYTGELFF
TRBJ2-3,few,TRBV12-3/TRBV12-4,CASSFWAALGTDTQYF
TRBJ2-7,.,TRBV9,CASSVAGNGYEQYF
TRBJ2-3,few,TRBV28,CASTPYSGTQYF
TRBJ2-3,few,TRBV10-3,CAIIQNLGTDTQYF
TRBJ2-7,.,TRBV20-1,CSATLGTVAYEQYF
TRBJ2-3,many,TRBV7-7,CASSPFSSGGSTDTQYF
TRBJ2-1,.,TRBV20-1,CSARDVRTRHEQFF
TRBJ2-7,.,TRBV7-2,CASSLEKGSYEQYF
TRBJ2-3,.,TRBV20-1,CSALSGPTDTQYF